Detailed here is one TCR beta chain. What it binds is not known. This specimen comes from a study of CD8 T cells in ankylosing spondylitis. Overall study findings and caveats: What seemed typical of ankylosing spondylitis blood was a TCR beta motif built from fewer than ten highly homologous variants.

CDR1 MGHRA and CDR2 YSYEKL come from the germline V gene. The length of the CDR3 is 15 residues. The junction had 7 bases not matched to a gene; V was cut back by 6 bases and J by 2 bases. Using quantitative 5'-RACE with molecular barcodes, the authors made TCR beta libraries. Using its own MiXCR run on the 5' RACE reads, TCRdb lists one record per CDR3 protein. The sample holds approximately 150,000 distinct CDR3 sequences, under 45% seen once. This TCR was sampled from a male donor with ankylosing spondylitis. The source material was synovial fluid, either unsorted or a sorted T cell fraction (not recorded which). V and J are TRBV4-1 and TRBJ1-2, with 9 bases that match TRBD1. CDR3 loop: CASRSGQGTNYGYTF. In nucleotides, the CDR3 is TGCGCCAGCAGATCCGGACAGGGGACCAACTATGGCTACACCTTC.